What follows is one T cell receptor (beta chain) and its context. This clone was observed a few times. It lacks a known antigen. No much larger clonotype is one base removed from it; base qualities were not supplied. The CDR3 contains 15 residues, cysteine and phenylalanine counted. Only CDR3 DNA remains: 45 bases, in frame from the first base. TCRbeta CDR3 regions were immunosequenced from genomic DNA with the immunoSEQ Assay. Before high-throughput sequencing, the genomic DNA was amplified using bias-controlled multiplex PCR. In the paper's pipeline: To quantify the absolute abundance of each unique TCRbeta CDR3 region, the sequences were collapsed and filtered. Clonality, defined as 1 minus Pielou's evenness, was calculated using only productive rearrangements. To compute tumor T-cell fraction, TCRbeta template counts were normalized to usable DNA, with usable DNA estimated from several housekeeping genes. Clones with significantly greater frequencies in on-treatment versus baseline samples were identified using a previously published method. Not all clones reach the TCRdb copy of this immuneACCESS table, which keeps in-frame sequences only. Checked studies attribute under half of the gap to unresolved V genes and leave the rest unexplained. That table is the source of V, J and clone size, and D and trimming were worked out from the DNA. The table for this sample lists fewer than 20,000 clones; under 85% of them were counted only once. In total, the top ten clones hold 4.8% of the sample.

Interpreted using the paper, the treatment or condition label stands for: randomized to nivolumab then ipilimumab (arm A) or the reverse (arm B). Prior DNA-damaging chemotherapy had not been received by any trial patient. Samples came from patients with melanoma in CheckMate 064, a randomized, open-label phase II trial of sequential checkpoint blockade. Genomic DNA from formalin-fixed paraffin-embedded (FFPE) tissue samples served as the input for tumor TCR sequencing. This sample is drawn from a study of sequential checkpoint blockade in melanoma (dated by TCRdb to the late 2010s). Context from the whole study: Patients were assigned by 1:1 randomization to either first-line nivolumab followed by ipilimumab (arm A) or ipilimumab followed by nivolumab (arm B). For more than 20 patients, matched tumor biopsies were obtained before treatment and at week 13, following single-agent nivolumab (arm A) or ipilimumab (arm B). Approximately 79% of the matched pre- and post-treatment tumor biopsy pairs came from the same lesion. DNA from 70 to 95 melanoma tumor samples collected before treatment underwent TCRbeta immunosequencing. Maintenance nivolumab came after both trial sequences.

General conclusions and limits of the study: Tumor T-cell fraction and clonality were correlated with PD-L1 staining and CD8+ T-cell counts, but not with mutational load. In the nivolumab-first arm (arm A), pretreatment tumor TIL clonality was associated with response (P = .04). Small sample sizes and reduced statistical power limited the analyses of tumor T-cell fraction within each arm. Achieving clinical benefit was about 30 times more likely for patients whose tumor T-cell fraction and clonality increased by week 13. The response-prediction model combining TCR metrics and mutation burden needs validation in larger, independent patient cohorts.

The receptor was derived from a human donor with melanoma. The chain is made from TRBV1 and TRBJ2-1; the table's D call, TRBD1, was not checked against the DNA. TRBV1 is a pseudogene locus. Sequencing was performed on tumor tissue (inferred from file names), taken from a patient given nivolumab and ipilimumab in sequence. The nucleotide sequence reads TGCGCCAGCAGCCCACACAGGGAACAAGGAAATGAGCAGTTCTTC. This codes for CASSPHREQGNEQFF.